A selection of T cell receptor beta chains follows, all from one sample in a study of blood T cell repertoires in COVID-19. Only in-frame clones appear in the TCRdb table, and some are missing; sequencing was by immunoSEQ multiplex PCR. The table lists more than 95,000 clones, around 86% of them singletons. Sequences were obtained from peripheral blood. The receptor source for this set is a man aged 50 to 60 with acute or convalescent COVID-19. Both conserved end residues are part of each CDR3. A D gene is named only where the DNA matches it firmly. Size is stated for part of the rows, as once, few or many counts, or as a class when the clone is expanded.

v_call	j_call	clone_size	d_call	cdr3_aa	cdr3_nt
TRBV5-1	TRBJ1-1	-	-	CASSLGDMNTEAFF	TGCGCCAGCAGCTTGGGGGACATGAACACTGAAGCTTTCTTT
TRBV9	TRBJ1-1	-	TRBD1	CASSASGTGVTTEAFF	TGTGCCAGCAGCGCCTCCGGGACAGGGGTAACAACTGAAGCTTTCTTT
TRBV6-1	TRBJ2-1	-	-	CASSEAGATSYNEQFF	TGTGCCAGCAGTGAAGCGGGAGCTACTTCCTACAATGAGCAGTTCTTC
TRBV15	TRBJ2-1	-	-	CATSRLGGYNEQFF	TGTGCCACCAGCCGATTGGGGGGTTACAATGAGCAGTTCTTC
TRBV29-1	TRBJ1-1	-	TRBD1	CSAAQTGGGNTEAFF	TGCAGCGCCGCACAGACAGGGGGTGGGAACACTGAAGCTTTCTTT
TRBV24-1	TRBJ1-5	-	TRBD1	CASLTGVYQPQHF	TGTGCCTCCTTGACAGGGGTCTATCAGCCCCAGCATTTT
TRBV27	TRBJ2-7	-	TRBD2	CASSPTSVPYEQYF	TGTGCCAGCAGTCCGACTAGCGTGCCCTACGAGCAGTACTTC
TRBV27	TRBJ2-2	-	-	CASSPYGTGELFF	TGTGCCAGCAGTCCCTACGGTACCGGGGAGCTGTTTTTT
TRBV18	TRBJ2-7	-	-	CASSPLPDEQYF	TGTGCCAGCTCACCCCTACCGGACGAGCAGTACTTC
TRBV28	TRBJ2-7	-	-	CASSLGQGTYEQYF	TGTGCCAGCAGTTTGGGGCAGGGGACCTACGAGCAGTACTTC
TRBV5-1	TRBJ1-1	-	-	CASSLTGRDTEAFF	TGCGCCAGCAGCCTCACAGGGCGTGACACTGAAGCTTTCTTT
TRBV3-1/TRBV3-2	TRBJ2-3	once	-	CASSQSQADTQYF	TGTGCCAGCAGCCAATCACAGGCAGATACGCAGTATTTT
TRBV21-1	TRBJ2-5	-	-	CASSNPQGGQETQYF	TGTGCCAGCAGCAACCCCCAGGGAGGCCAAGAGACCCAGTACTTC
TRBV11-2	TRBJ2-5	-	-	CASSQQAGSRSETQYF	TGTGCCAGCAGCCAACAGGCGGGGTCTAGGTCAGAGACCCAGTACTTC
TRBV7-2	TRBJ2-5	-	-	CASSLGQGSVEETQYF	TGTGCCAGCAGCTTGGGGCAGGGATCTGTAGAAGAGACCCAGTACTTC
TRBV15	TRBJ2-4	-	-	CATTSGTLLGNIQYF	TGTGCCACCACCTCCGGGACACTCCTTGGAAACATTCAGTACTTC
TRBV7-9	TRBJ2-7	-	-	CASSLGWALEQYF	TGTGCCAGCAGCCTAGGATGGGCGCTCGAGCAGTACTTC
TRBV3-1/TRBV3-2	TRBJ2-2	few	TRBD1	CASSQGGTGKAGELFF	TGTGCCAGCAGCCAAGGGGGGACAGGGAAGGCCGGGGAGCTGTTTTTT
TRBV5-1	TRBJ2-1	-	TRBD2	CASSLATSGRQINEQFF	TGCGCCAGCAGCTTGGCGACTAGCGGGAGACAAATCAATGAGCAGTTCTTC
TRBV6-5	TRBJ2-1	-	-	CASKPRDLSYNEQFF	TGTGCCAGCAAGCCGCGGGACCTCTCCTACAATGAGCAGTTCTTC
TRBV5-4	TRBJ2-3	-	-	CASSPVGQTTDTQYF	TGTGCCAGCAGTCCCGTAGGACAAACCACAGATACGCAGTATTTT
TRBV2	TRBJ1-4	-	TRBD1	CASSGGTGTEKLFF	TGTGCCAGCAGTGGTGGGACAGGGACTGAAAAACTGTTTTTT
TRBV11-1	TRBJ2-5	-	-	CARGALQETQYF	TGTGCCAGGGGAGCTTTACAAGAGACCCAGTACTTC
TRBV24-1	TRBJ2-5	-	-	CATSDSRTLQETQYF	TGTGCCACCAGTGATTCTAGGACACTGCAAGAGACCCAGTACTTC
TRBV6-4	TRBJ2-1	-	TRBD2	CASSAGLAGNEQFF	TGTGCCAGCAGTGCCGGACTAGCAGGAAATGAGCAGTTCTTC
TRBV25-1	TRBJ2-3	-	TRBD1	CASSVTGADTQYF	TGTGCCAGCAGTGTCACAGGGGCAGATACGCAGTATTTT
TRBV10-3	TRBJ2-3	once	TRBD2	CAISEGLAGYTDTQYF	TGTGCCATCAGTGAGGGACTAGCCGGTTACACAGATACGCAGTATTTT
TRBV28	TRBJ2-3	-	TRBD2	CASSRTSGHGRHTQYF	TGTGCCAGCAGCCGTACTAGCGGCCACGGCCGCCATACGCAGTATTTT
TRBV7-2	TRBJ2-7	-	TRBD1	CASSSRGQGDEQYF	TGTGCCAGCAGCTCTCGCGGACAGGGTGACGAGCAGTACTTC
TRBV10-3	TRBJ2-1	-	-	CAISDSGSYNEQFF	TGTGCCATCAGTGATAGCGGTTCCTACAATGAGCAGTTCTTC
TRBV7-9	TRBJ1-2	-	TRBD1	CASSLSTGGSKGYGYTF	TGTGCCAGCAGCTTATCAACAGGGGGTTCCAAGGGCTATGGCTACACCTTC
TRBV29-1	TRBJ2-6	-	TRBD1	CSVEDFNTGTGGETGANVLTF	TGCAGCGTTGAAGATTTCAATACCGGGACAGGGGGAGAGACTGGGGCCAACGTCCTGACTTTC
TRBV7-2	TRBJ2-3	few	-	CASSLGDFRPADTQYF	TGTGCCAGCAGCTTAGGGGACTTCCGCCCTGCAGATACGCAGTATTTT
TRBV14	TRBJ2-3	-	-	CASSQAAGLVGDTQYF	TGTGCCAGCAGCCAAGCCGCGGGACTCGTTGGGGATACGCAGTATTTT
TRBV25-1	TRBJ2-2	-	TRBD2	CASSDWEREAGELFF	TGTGCCAGCAGTGATTGGGAGCGGGAGGCCGGGGAGCTGTTTTTT
TRBV7-2	TRBJ2-7	-	-	CASSPLRLNEQYF	TGTGCCAGCAGCCCGCTCCGACTAAACGAGCAGTACTTC
TRBV12-5	TRBJ2-7	-	-	CASGPQTDREQYF	TGTGCTAGTGGTCCTCAGACAGATCGAGAGCAGTACTTC
TRBV12-5	TRBJ2-7	-	TRBD2	CASGLVLASEQYF	TGTGCTAGTGGTTTGGTACTAGCGAGTGAGCAGTACTTC
TRBV15	TRBJ2-7	-	-	CATSRETAPSSYEQYF	TGTGCCACCAGCAGAGAGACAGCACCAAGCTCCTACGAGCAGTACTTC
TRBV5-1	TRBJ2-1	-	-	CASSSYRSSYNEQFF	TGCGCCAGCAGCTCCTACCGAAGCTCCTACAATGAGCAGTTCTTC
TRBV10-3	TRBJ2-1	-	-	CAISPSDRNEQFF	TGTGCCATCAGTCCTAGCGACCGGAATGAGCAGTTCTTC
TRBV5-1	TRBJ2-1	-	TRBD2	CASSRFAGEEQFF	TGCGCCAGCAGCCGCTTCGCGGGAGAGGAGCAGTTCTTC